This T cell receptor beta chain was identified during a study of regulatory T cells in long-lasting Graves disease. This clonotype appeared many times. CDR3-region Arm-PCR and iRepertoire HTBI primers produced the TCR beta libraries. In TCRdb, the multiplex PCR reads were re-called with MiXCR into one record per CDR3 protein. The sample contains 200,000 to 250,000 distinct CDR3 sequences, roughly 19% of which appear only once. Time point here: newly diagnosed GD, antithyroid drugs for less than 3 months. From PBMCs, RNA was extracted and then used to make the TCR library. The germline V and J ends were trimmed by 4 bases and 7 bases, with 13 bases remaining between them. The CDR3 length is 13 residues. The sample also formed part of further work on T cells in Graves' hyperthyroidism and ophthalmopathy.

The specimen was peripheral blood mononuclear cells (PBMCs), collected at new diagnosis, from a patient treated with antithyroid drugs. The receptor comes from a woman between 25 and 40 years old with Graves disease. The chain joins TRBV12-3 or TRBV12-4 to TRBJ2-5; TRBD2 might be the D (6 bases). The DNA of the CDR3 is TGTGCCAGCAGTTCCTCTAGCGAGGGGACCCAGTACTTC. Translated: CASSSSSEGTQYF.